This T cell receptor beta chain derives from a study of T cell responses to AZD1222 COVID-19 vaccine (dated by TCRdb to 2020 to 2022). With respect to the entire study: A total of 233 trial participants underwent TCR sequencing, of whom some 210 received two doses of AZD1222 and approximately 25 received two doses of the MenACWY control vaccine. Enrollment into the trials was organized by age into subgroups of 18-55, 56-69 and 70-plus years, and those subgroups contained roughly 160, 29 and 62 TCR-sequenced participants, respectively.

The germline V gene provides CDR1 KGHSH and CDR2 LQKENI. The CDR3 holds 15 amino acids from the cysteine to the phenylalanine. Just the 45-base CDR3 DNA is kept, in frame starting at base 1. Here V drops 5 bases and J drops 0 bases, and the junction holds 3 bases not matched to any gene. The CDR3 regions of human TCRbeta chains were analyzed by immunosequencing. In the authors' own workflow: Repertoire TCRs were matched against a reference library of SARS-CoV-2-specific TCRs generated with the MIRA antigen-specificity platform. Breadth meant the fraction of unique TCRs that were SARS-CoV-2-associated, whereas depth meant the fraction of total T cells that were SARS-CoV-2-associated. Using the MIRA data, each spike-specific TCR was assigned both to the spike region to which the TCR was reactive and to a CD4 or CD8 class. Log10-transformed breadth and depth values were compared by one-way ANOVA with Sidak's multiple comparisons tests. TCRdb retrieved this table from immuneACCESS and kept in-frame rearrangements only. Not all clones are present; in checked studies, unresolved V genes account for under half, and no reason is known for the remainder. For V, J and clone size, that table is used; D and trimming come from the DNA. This sample gives 250,000 to 300,000 clones in total; around 93% of them show up just once. The ten largest clones represent around 0.57% of the sample.

As to this clone: No antigen is known for it. Within one base of it there is no much larger clone, and no base qualities were kept.

Summary of the overall study and its limitations: Reportedly, almost half of the unique spike-specific TCRs recognized epitopes lying outside the regions that are mutated in the B.1.351 and B.1.1.7 variants. Conclusions about previously exposed vaccinees are limited because only 5 or 6 AZD1222 recipients were SARS-CoV-2 seropositive at baseline. After two AZD1222 doses, both the breadth and the depth of spike-specific TCRs were significantly higher than at day 0 and than in MenACWY recipients. Because no samples from the day 14 peak response were available, repertoires could be characterized only after the peak T cell response. Participants were mostly white British and included more females than males, and it was suggested by the authors that clonal diversity may have been underestimated. In the small 56-69-year group, the increase in depth fell short of significance, most likely because of low power. The whole spike protein was spanned by vaccine-associated CD4 TCRs, and dominant responses were seen in regions 160-218 and 743-854.

According to the study, the label for this sample's time point signals: about 28 days (+/-7) after the second vaccine dose. AZD1222 recipients whose second dose came at about 4 weeks and those whose second dose came at about 12 weeks were combined into one group, since spike-specific TCR depth and breadth did not differ between the two schedules. Samples from vaccinated people were obtained from the UK trials COV001 and COV002, which included a single-blind randomized controlled phase 2/3 trial of AZD1222 (ChAdOx1 nCoV-19) in healthy adults. Trial participant PBMC samples were collected at day 0 and day 28 after the second dose for TCRbeta chain sequencing.

The V gene is TRBV18 and the J gene is TRBJ2-2; TRBD1 aligns with 7 central bases. The source of this sequence is an adult who received the AZD1222 COVID-19 vaccine. This specimen was peripheral blood, taken 28 days after the second AZD1222 dose. The CDR3 protein: CASSRQGANTGELFF. The nucleotide sequence reads as follows: TGTGCCAGCTCAAGACAGGGAGCGAACACCGGGGAGCTGTTTTTT.